These T cell receptor beta chains were read from a single sample in a study of ipilimumab plus nivolumab after autologous stem cell transplantation. Profiling relied on immunoSEQ multiplex PCR, and the TCRdb table lists in-frame clones only, not all of them. The repertoire consists of approximately 9,000 clones, with around two thirds occurring once and the leading ten covering approximately 16%. The source material was PBMCs, sampled in a trial of ipilimumab plus nivolumab as post-transplant consolidation. The receptors stem from a female donor with multiple myeloma. The CDR3 runs from the conserved cysteine through the conserved F or W. Each record gives: J gene, D gene, clone size, V gene, CDR3 DNA, CDR3 protein. D genes are given only for firm matches. The size field is filled for only some rows; it gives once, few, many or a size class.

>TRBJ2-3|TRBD1|medium-sized|TRBV23-1
TGCGCCAGCAGTGATAAGGGGACAGGGGTTGATACGCAGTATTTT
CASSDKGTGVDTQYF
>TRBJ2-1|.|.|TRBV23-1
TGCGCCAGCAGTCCGGCGTGGGTTCAGGGCAATGAGCAGTTCTTC
CASSPAWVQGNEQFF
>TRBJ2-3|.|.|TRBV9
TGTGCCAGCAGCGTAAATTCGTTTACAGATACGCAGTATTTT
CASSVNSFTDTQYF
>TRBJ1-2|.|.|TRBV5-3
TGTGCCAGCAGCTTGAGACAGGAGGATTACTATGGCTACACCTTC
CASSLRQEDYYGYTF
>TRBJ2-1|TRBD2|.|TRBV27
TGTGCCAGCAGTTACGCTAACCCCGGCGCGGGAGGCCCCAATGAGCAGTTCTTC
CASSYANPGAGGPNEQFF
>TRBJ2-5|.|.|TRBV19
TGTGCCAGTAGTATGGGCAGGGGCATAGTAGAGACCCAGTACTTC
CASSMGRGIVETQYF
>TRBJ1-1|.|.|TRBV30
TGTGCCTGGAGTGTGGGACTGACCTCTCTATTT
CAWSVGLTSLF
>TRBJ2-5|.|.|TRBV7-8
TGTGCCAGCAGCTTAGAGACAGAGACCCAGTACTTC
CASSLETETQYF
>TRBJ2-5|.|once|TRBV6-6
TGTGCCAGCGGCTCTGGAGAGACCCAGTACTTC
CASGSGETQYF
>TRBJ2-5|TRBD1|.|TRBV29-1
TGCAGCGCTGTGAGGACAGGGGCTTTGCAAGAGACCCAGTACTTC
CSAVRTGALQETQYF
>TRBJ2-3|TRBD2|.|TRBV11-3
TGTGCCAGCAGCTACAGCGGACTAGCGGGAGAAACGCAGTATTTT
CASSYSGLAGETQYF
>TRBJ2-7|TRBD1|.|TRBV18
TGTGCCAGCTCACCAGGACAGGGACGCGAGCAGTACTTC
CASSPGQGREQYF
>TRBJ2-3|.|.|TRBV18
TGTGCCAGCTCACCTAGCACAGATACGCAGTATTTT
CASSPSTDTQYF
>TRBJ2-7|.|.|TRBV7-9
TGTGCCAGCACCCCCGGTCGGGCAGGGTTCTACGAGCAGTACTTC
CASTPGRAGFYEQYF
>TRBJ2-7|TRBD2|.|TRBV19
TGTGCCAGTAGTATAGATTCGGCGGGAGGAATCTACGAGCAGTACTTC
CASSIDSAGGIYEQYF
>TRBJ2-3|TRBD2|.|TRBV10-1
TGCGCCAGCAGTGAGGCCGGGACTAGCGGCCGGACGCAGTATTTT
CASSEAGTSGRTQYF
>TRBJ1-1|.|once|TRBV18
TGTGCCAGCTCACCATCGGGGGGGGACACTGAAGCTTTCTTT
CASSPSGGDTEAFF
>TRBJ2-7|.|.|TRBV27
TGTGCCAGCAGTTTGCCTAACAGCGAGCAGTACTTC
CASSLPNSEQYF
>TRBJ2-1|TRBD2|.|TRBV2
TGTGCCAGCAGTGAATTTGCGGGAGGTCAAAATGAGCAGTTCTTC
CASSEFAGGQNEQFF
>TRBJ2-1|.|.|TRBV28
TGTGCCAGCAGTTTGCTAGCCTACAATGAGCAGTTCTTC
CASSLLAYNEQFF
>TRBJ2-7|.|.|TRBV7-8
TGCGCCAGCAGCCCAGACCCGGAGGGGGGCCCCGAGCAGTACTTC
CASSPDPEGGPEQYF
>TRBJ1-1|.|.|TRBV28
TGTGCCAGCAGTACACAGGGCGCTGAAGCTTTCTTT
CASSTQGAEAFF